This T cell receptor (beta chain) was found in a study of cytomegalovirus exposure and HLA in healthy donors. It was with 60 Vbeta and 13 Jbeta primers that the PCR ran. TCRdb's copy holds only in-frame clones and misses some; the assay was immunoSEQ multiplex PCR. The repertoire includes roughly 120,000 clones, more than 60% of them detected once, and over 10% sits in the top ten. On this clone: Its antigen remains unidentified.

Study observations and caveats: A later analysis reportedly found fewer N-insertions in an Asian-associated ancestry cluster than the roughly 670-donor mean.

The sample consisted of PBMCs. The receptor was derived from a woman aged 60-75 years in good health and CMV-seropositive.

The CDR3 is CASTGQGASGNTIYF. The CDR3, as DNA: TGTGCCAGCACCGGACAGGGGGCGAGTGGAAACACCATATATTTT. The rearrangement links TRBV6-6 to TRBJ1-3; TRBD1 matches 11 bases. Trimming took 7 bases from V and 3 from J; bases not matched to a gene: 5. CDR1 and CDR2 (germline): MNHNY, SVGAGI (reference sequence). CDR3 length: 15 amino acids.